One sample yielded the 6 T cell receptor beta chains listed below, sequenced in a study of blood T cell repertoires in COVID-19. Only in-frame clones appear in the TCRdb table, and some are missing; sequencing was by immunoSEQ multiplex PCR. The sample yields about 94,000 clones, around 87% seen once. The sequencing input was peripheral blood. The receptors originated from a woman older than 75 with acute or convalescent COVID-19.

This clone was detected once. This chain connects TRBV5-6 to TRBJ2-7, with a weak D call TRBD2 (6 bases). Germline CDR1 reads SGHDT; CDR2 reads YYEEEE. Trimming pared 5 bases from V and 2 bases from J, leaving 8 bases between. The CDR3 contains 12 residues. The CDR3 DNA sequence: TGTGCCAGCAGGCGGGATACCTACGAGCAGTACTTC. Its protein product is CASRRDTYEQYF. The full variable domain, completed using reference TRBV5-6 and TRBJ2-7, is DAGVTQSPTHLIKTRGQQVTLRCSPKSGHDTVSWYQQALGQGPQFIFQYYEEEERQRGNFPDRFSGHQFPNYSSELNVNALLLGDSALYLCASRRDTYEQYFGPGTRLTVT.

The gene calls are TRBV19 and TRBJ1-1; D is unresolved. Trimming removed 6 bases from V and 0 bases from J, with 8 bases in between. This CDR3 has 13 amino acids. Germline assignment: CDR1 LNHDA and CDR2 SQIVND (reference sequence). The CDR3 sequence: CASRLQLNTEAFF. The CDR3 nucleotides are TGTGCCAGTAGGCTACAGTTGAACACTGAAGCTTTCTTT.

The chain joins TRBV6-5 to TRBJ1-4; D gene uncertain. Germline V lookup: CDR1 MNHEY, CDR2 SVGAGI. Trimming cost V 6 bases and J 5 bases, with 16 bases left between them. This CDR3 is 15 amino acids long. The CDR3 reads CASSLADRRNEKLFF. The CDR3 bases are TGTGCCAGCAGCCTAGCGGACCGGAGAAATGAAAAACTGTTTTTT.

This rearrangement joins TRBV6-5 to TRBJ2-5, with 8 bases that match TRBD2. The germline gives CDR1 MNHEY, CDR2 SVGAGI. V shed 8 bases and J 5 bases; nucleotides not matched to a gene: 1. This CDR3 spans 11 amino acids. The CDR3 DNA follows: TGTGCCAGCCGGGGGGGGGAGACCCAGTACTTC. This translates into CASRGGETQYF.

The chain carries TRBV7-2 and TRBJ2-1; 10 nucleotides line up with TRBD2. This CDR3 spans 19 amino acids. Per the germline V gene, CDR1 is SGHTA and CDR2 is FQGNSA. After removal of 5 bases from V and 0 bases from J, the junction contained 13 bases not matched to a gene. Here the CDR3 reads CASSPDRTSGISSYNEQFF. The CDR3, as DNA: TGTGCCAGCAGCCCCGACCGGACTAGCGGAATAAGCTCCTACAATGAGCAGTTCTTC.

A single count supports this clone. The chain carries TRBV4-1 and TRBJ2-2, with D perhaps matching TRBD1 (5 bases). The CDR3 covers 17 residues. Germline CDR1 reads MGHRA; CDR2 reads YSYEKL. V was clipped by 2 bases and J by 4 bases, with 17 bases between them. The DNA for the CDR3 is TGCGCCAGCAGCCAAAAGGGGTCGGCATCGGGCACCGGGGAGCTGTTTTTT. Translated, it gives CASSQKGSASGTGELFF.